These 27 T cell receptor beta chains were sequenced from one sample in a study of cytotoxic CD8 clonotypes in ibrutinib-treated CLL. Here immunoSEQ multiplex PCR was the method, and the copy in TCRdb shows in-frame clones only, minus some. Of 130,000 or so clones listed, approximately 80% are singletons. The starting material was PBMCs, obtained after 12 months of ibrutinib treatment. The receptors shown here come from a human donor with chronic lymphocytic leukemia.

The V call is TRBV5-1, the J call TRBJ2-5; D is unresolved. The CDR3 totals 13 residues. Germline loops: CDR1 SGHRS, CDR2 YFSETQ. V was clipped by 4 bases and J by 5 bases, with 12 bases between them. The CDR3: CASSNPTRETQYF. The CDR3 bases are TGCGCCAGCAGCAACCCGACGAGGGAGACCCAGTACTTC.

DNA for the CDR3: TGTGCCAGCAGCTTGCAGGGGGCGCTTGAGCAGTTCTTC. Translating gives CASSLQGALEQFF. The gene calls are TRBV5-4 and TRBJ2-1; 8 bases are a match to TRBD1. Germline assignment: CDR1 SGHNT and CDR2 YYREEE (reference sequence). After removal of 1 base from V and 9 bases from J, the junction contained 3 bases not matched to a gene. This CDR3 has 13 residues.

The chain couples TRBV6-5 to TRBJ2-1, with 8 bases fitting TRBD2. The germline V gene has CDR1 MNHEY and CDR2 SVGAGI. CDR3 length: 13 residues. Losses at the gene ends were 8 bases for V and 9 bases for J; bases not matched to a gene: 9. The CDR3 region has the DNA TGTGCCAGCGCTGCCGGGGGGGCCCCTGAGCAGTTCTTC. The encoded protein is CASAAGGAPEQFF.

The chain couples TRBV18 to TRBJ2-7; D not resolved. Germline values: CDR1 KGHSH, CDR2 LQKENI. V was clipped by 2 bases and J by 2 bases, with 13 bases between them. The CDR3 sequence is 15 residues long. CDR3 in amino acids: CASSPLRKEPYEQYF. The CDR3 DNA reads as TGTGCCAGCTCACCATTAAGGAAAGAACCCTACGAGCAGTACTTC.

The rearrangement links TRBV28 to TRBJ1-1, with D possibly being TRBD1 (5 bases). This CDR3 has 13 amino acids. Germline CDR1 MDHEN, CDR2 SYDVKM. The V end was cut by 1 base, the J end by 10 bases, with 13 bases between. The CDR3: CASSLYRGGGAFF. The CDR3 DNA follows: TGTGCCAGCAGTTTATATAGGGGAGGCGGAGCTTTCTTT.

This clone was seen more than once but under ten times. This sequence joins TRBV7-9 and TRBJ1-1; D gene uncertain. Trimming took off 2 bases at V and 4 bases at J, with 5 bases between the two ends. CDR1 is SEHNR, CDR2 FQNEAQ, per germline (reference sequence). The CDR3 runs to 12 residues. CDR3 residues: CASSLWGTEAFF. In nucleotides, the CDR3 is TGTGCCAGCAGCTTATGGGGCACTGAAGCTTTCTTT.

The chain joins TRBV5-1 to TRBJ1-1; D perhaps matches TRBD1 (5 bases). The V end lost 3 bases, the J end lost 1 base, and 10 bases lay between the germline ends. The CDR3 has 14 amino acids. Germline CDR1 and CDR2: SGHRS and YFSETQ. The CDR3 sequence is CASSSGQGNTEAFF. CDR3 coding DNA: TGCGCCAGCAGCTCGGGGCAGGGGAACACTGAAGCTTTCTTT.

The J gene is TRBJ1-2, the V gene TRBV2; D perhaps matches TRBD1 (6 bases). Trimming took 5 bases from V and 2 from J, leaving 15 bases between them. Germline V gene sequence: CDR1 SNHLY, CDR2 FYNNEI. This CDR3 spans 15 amino acids. The CDR3 bases are TGTGCCAGCAGTTACCGGGACACTTACAACTATGGCTACACCTTC. Amino acids: CASSYRDTYNYGYTF.

The chain employs TRBV18 and TRBJ1-2, with 10 bases lining up with TRBD1. CDR1 and CDR2 from the germline V gene are KGHSH and LQKENI. The CDR3 consists of 13 residues. After removal of 5 bases from V and 5 bases from J, the junction contained 2 bases not matched to a gene. CDR3 residues: CASSRQGAYGYTF. In nucleotides, the CDR3 is TGTGCCAGCTCAAGACAGGGGGCGTATGGCTACACCTTC.

J is TRBJ2-5 and V is TRBV27; perhaps D is TRBD1 or TRBD2 (6 bases each). The CDR3 covers 14 residues. Trimming cost V 3 bases and J 6 bases, with 14 bases left between them. Germline lookup yields CDR1 MNHEY and CDR2 SMNVEV (reference sequence). The CDR3 loop is CASSFGGTGQTQYF. The CDR3 coding sequence is TGTGCCAGCAGTTTCGGGGGAACAGGGCAGACCCAGTACTTC.

This chain connects TRBV29-1 to TRBJ2-5, with 9 bases aligning to TRBD1. The CDR3 extends over 13 amino acids. Germline CDR1 reads SQVTM; CDR2 reads ANQGSEA. V trimming: 5 bases; J trimming: 4 bases; junction bases outside the gene matches: 5. CDR3 residues: CSVPGQGTETQYF. CDR3 sequence (DNA): TGCAGCGTTCCAGGACAGGGGACAGAGACCCAGTACTTC. The complete variable domain, with remaining parts taken from reference TRBV29-1 and TRBJ2-5, reads SAVISQKPSRDICQRGTSLTIQCQVDSQVTMMFWYRQQPGQSLTLIATANQGSEATYESGFVIDKFPISRPNLTFSTLTVSNMSPEDSSIYLCSVPGQGTETQYFGPGTRLLVL.

This chain joins TRBV5-5 and TRBJ1-4; 9 positions agree with TRBD1. The V gene end was trimmed by 4 bases and the J gene end by 8 bases; junction bases not matched to a gene: 3. Per germline, CDR1 SGHKS and CDR2 YYEKEE (reference sequence). CDR3 length: 13 amino acids. Here the CDR3 reads CASSTGTGEKLFF. CDR3 nucleotides: TGTGCCAGCAGCACCGGGACAGGGGAAAAACTGTTTTTT.

The J gene is TRBJ2-7, the V gene TRBV27; D gene ambiguous. V lost 5 bases and J lost 0, with 17 bases in between. Germline V gene sequence: CDR1 MNHEY, CDR2 SMNVEV (reference sequence). The CDR3 runs 16 residues. CDR3 nucleotides: TGTGCCAGCAGTCCCTATATGACCACGGCCTCCTACGAGCAGTACTTC. It yields the protein CASSPYMTTASYEQYF.

The chain has TRBV7-8 and TRBJ2-7, with 11 bases lining up with TRBD1. With 3 bases clipped from V and 4 bases from J, the junction kept 5 bases outside the gene matches. The CDR3 length is 15 residues. Germline assignment: CDR1 SGHVS and CDR2 FQNEAQ. CDR3 residues: CASSFGQGARYEQYF. CDR3 sequence (DNA): TGTGCCAGCAGCTTCGGACAGGGGGCGCGTTACGAGCAGTACTTC.

This rearrangement joins TRBV4-1 to TRBJ1-4; TRBD1 agrees at 7 bases. In germline, CDR1 is MGHRA, CDR2 YSYEKL. The CDR3 consists of 13 residues. The V gene end was trimmed by 7 bases and the J gene end by 8 bases; junction bases not matched to a gene: 7. CDR3 nucleotides: TGCGCCAGCACCGACAGGGTGAGCGAAAAACTGTTTTTT. This encodes CASTDRVSEKLFF.

The CDR3 DNA follows: TGTGCCTGGAACCAGGGGGCGCGTGGAAACACCATATATTTT. It encodes CAWNQGARGNTIYF. V is TRBV30 and J is TRBJ1-3; 8 bases are shared with TRBD1. There are 14 residues in the CDR3. J was trimmed by 3 bases and V by 4 bases; bases with no gene match: 5. CDR1 and CDR2 from the germline V gene are GTSNPN and SVGIG (reference sequence).

The chain links TRBV28 to TRBJ1-5; D remains ambiguous. The V gene lost 5 bases and the J gene lost 9 bases, with 8 bases spanning the gap. CDR3 length: 11 residues. Germline values: CDR1 MDHEN, CDR2 SYDVKM. The chain's CDR3 is CASSPTWPQHF. CDR3 nucleotide sequence: TGTGCCAGCAGTCCCACTTGGCCCCAGCATTTT.

This clone was counted only a few times. The sample has other DNA sequences that encode this CDR3 too. The chain couples TRBV18 to TRBJ1-5; 7 bases fit TRBD1. Germline V gives CDR1 KGHSH, CDR2 LQKENI. This CDR3 has 15 amino acids. With V trimmed by 0 bases and J by 4 bases, 3 bases remained unmatched. This CDR3 is CASSPPGRGNQPQHF. The CDR3 DNA is TGTGCCAGCTCACCACCGGGCAGGGGGAATCAGCCCCAGCATTTT.

The CDR3 region has the DNA TGTGCCAGCTCACCACGGACGGGGGGACCCTACGAGCAGTACTTC. It is translated as CASSPRTGGPYEQYF. This chain links TRBV18 with TRBJ2-7; 7 bases are shared with TRBD2. The V and J ends lost 1 base and 2 bases, in that order; junction bases with no gene match: 5. This CDR3 is built from 15 residues. The germline V gene has CDR1 KGHSH and CDR2 LQKENI.

The rearrangement joins TRBV2 to TRBJ2-7; either TRBD1 or TRBD2 may supply D (5 bases each). V was clipped by 11 bases and J by 3 bases, with 14 bases between them. Germline assignment: CDR1 SNHLY and CDR2 FYNNEI. The CDR3 has 12 amino acids. The chain's CDR3 is CAGGLRSYEQYF. As DNA, the CDR3 is TGTGCCGGGGGATTACGCAGCTACGAGCAGTACTTC.

In nucleotides, the CDR3 is TGTGCCAGCAGCCAAAGACTAGCGGGACTCTACAATGAGCAGTTCTTC. Translated, it gives CASSQRLAGLYNEQFF. This chain uses TRBV5-4 with TRBJ2-1; 11 bases fit TRBD2. The germline V gene encodes CDR1 SGHNT and CDR2 YYREEE (reference sequence). The CDR3 spans 16 residues. V was clipped by 4 bases and J by 3 bases; unmatched bases: 6. The full variable domain, rest sourced from reference TRBV5-4 and TRBJ2-1, is ETGVTQSPTHLIKTRGQQVTLRCSSQSGHNTVSWYQQALGQGPQFIFQYYREEENGRGNFPPRFSGLQFPNYSSELNVNALELDDSALYLCASSQRLAGLYNEQFFGPGTRLTVL.

This clone was counted many times. The chain recombines TRBV5-1 with TRBJ1-2; D gene unclear. CDR3 length: 13 residues. CDR1 SGHRS and CDR2 YFSETQ come from the germline V gene. The V and J ends lost 4 bases and 8 bases respectively, with 15 bases between them. CDR3 protein: CASSPEGIEGYTF. As DNA, the CDR3 is TGCGCCAGCAGCCCCGAGGGCATCGAGGGCTACACCTTC.

The rearrangement uses TRBV5-4 and TRBJ2-7; 9 nucleotides align to TRBD1. This CDR3 is built from 12 residues. CDR1 and CDR2 (germline): SGHNT, YYREEE (reference sequence). Losses at the gene ends were 4 bases for V and 7 bases for J; bases not matched to a gene: 3. The CDR3 DNA reads as TGTGCCAGCAGCCCGGGACAGGGAGAGCAGTACTTC. This gives the protein CASSPGQGEQYF.

The rearrangement joins TRBV6-1 to TRBJ2-7; D might be TRBD1 (6 bases). The germline V and J ends were trimmed by 6 bases and 5 bases, with 17 bases remaining between them. CDR1 is MNHNS, CDR2 SASEGT, per germline. The CDR3 is 14 amino acids. CDR3 region: CASRLFTGSHEQYF. CDR3 DNA: TGTGCCAGCAGACTCTTTACAGGGTCCCACGAGCAGTACTTC.

The chain uses TRBV29-1 and TRBJ1-2; D is possibly TRBD1 (5 bases). Germline loops: CDR1 SQVTM, CDR2 ANQGSEA. Trimming removed 5 bases from V and 6 bases from J, with 10 bases in between. CDR3 length: 11 amino acids. Here the CDR3 DNA reads TGCAGCGTTCAGGGAAGAAATGGCTACACCTTC. Protein product: CSVQGRNGYTF.

This sequence joins TRBV2 and TRBJ1-5; a possible D gene is TRBD1 (5 bases). The CDR3 length is 12 residues. In germline, CDR1 is SNHLY, CDR2 FYNNEI. With 7 bases removed from V and 10 bases from J, the gap between germline ends came to 14 bases. The CDR3 coding sequence is TGTGCCAGCACTCGAGGGAGGGACCCCCAGCATTTT. It specifies CASTRGRDPQHF.

The chain links TRBV30 to TRBJ2-5; D tentatively reads TRBD1 or TRBD2 (5 bases each). The CDR3 has 13 residues. V lost 0 bases to trimming and J lost 7 bases, with 12 bases between them. CDR1 and CDR2 (germline): GTSNPN, SVGIG (reference sequence). CDR3: CAWSVRGQGTQYF. CDR3 nucleotide sequence: TGTGCCTGGAGTGTACGGGGTCAGGGGACCCAGTACTTC.